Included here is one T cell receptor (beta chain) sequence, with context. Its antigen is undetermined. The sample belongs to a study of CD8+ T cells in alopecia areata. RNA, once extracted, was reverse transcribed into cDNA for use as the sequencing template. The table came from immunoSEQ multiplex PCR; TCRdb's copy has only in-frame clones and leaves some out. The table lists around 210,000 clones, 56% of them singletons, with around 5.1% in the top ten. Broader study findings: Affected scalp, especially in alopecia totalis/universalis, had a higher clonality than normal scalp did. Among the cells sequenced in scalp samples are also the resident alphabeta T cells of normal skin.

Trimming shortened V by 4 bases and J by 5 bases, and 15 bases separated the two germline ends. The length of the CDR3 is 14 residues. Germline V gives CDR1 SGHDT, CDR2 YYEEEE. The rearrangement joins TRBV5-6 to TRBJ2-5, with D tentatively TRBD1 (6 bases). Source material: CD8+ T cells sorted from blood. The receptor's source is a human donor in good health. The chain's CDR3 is CASSTGQPGETQYF. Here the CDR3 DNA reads TGTGCCAGCAGCACCGGACAGCCTGGGGAGACCCAGTACTTC.